What follows are 9 T cell receptor beta chains derived from one specimen sequenced in a study of radiotherapy plus CTLA-4 blockade in lung cancer. The assay was immunoSEQ multiplex PCR, and TCRdb's table has in-frame clones only and misses some. The sample records about 40,000 clones, 65% to 90% being singletons. Sequenced material: peripheral blood, taken from a patient treated with radiotherapy plus ipilimumab. Source of these receptors: a human donor with non-small cell lung cancer whose response to radiotherapy plus ipilimumab could not be evaluated.

The chain has TRBV5-1 and TRBJ2-3, with a weak D call TRBD2 (6 bases). This CDR3 comprises 18 residues. Looked up from germline, CDR1 is SGHRS and CDR2 is YFSETQ. V lost 0 bases and J lost 3, with 20 bases in between. CDR3 coding DNA: TGCGCCAGCAGCTTGGCAGGAGGGTTGGGGAAAATAACAGATACGCAGTATTTT. Its protein product is CASSLAGGLGKITDTQYF.

V usage is TRBV11-2 and J usage is TRBJ2-1; no reliable D call. Trimming left V 0 bases short and J 9 bases short, with 12 bases between. The germline gives CDR1 SGHAT, CDR2 FQNNGV. This CDR3 region has 14 residues. CDR3 DNA: TGTGCCAGCAGCTTAGAGTTCTCGAAGAGTGAGCAGTTCTTC. The encoded protein is CASSLEFSKSEQFF.

The table lists this clone with a count of one. The chain employs TRBV5-5 and TRBJ2-2; possibly TRBD1 for D (6 bases). The CDR3 runs to 16 residues. V was pared by 4 bases and J by 5 bases, with 18 bases between. Germline CDR1 and CDR2: SGHKS and YYEKEE (reference sequence). This chain's CDR3 is CASSNRVFSVTGELFF. The CDR3 DNA reads TGTGCCAGCAGCAACAGGGTTTTCTCGGTGACCGGGGAGCTGTTTTTT.

This chain connects TRBV5-1 to TRBJ2-2; 9 bases map to TRBD1. This CDR3 comprises 16 residues. V shed 1 base and J 1 base; nucleotides not matched to a gene: 2. The germline V gene has CDR1 SGHRS and CDR2 YFSETQ. Written as DNA, the CDR3 is TGCGCCAGCAGCTTGTCGGGACAGGGGAACACCGGGGAGCTGTTTTTT. It specifies CASSLSGQGNTGELFF.

The gene calls are TRBV7-9 and TRBJ2-3; 8 bases are a match to TRBD1. Trimming removed 0 bases from V and 0 bases from J; junction bases left unmatched: 2. The CDR3 has 16 amino acids. Germline CDR1 reads SEHNR; CDR2 reads FQNEAQ (reference sequence). The DNA for the CDR3 is TGTGCCAGCAGCTTAGCCTGGGACAGGAGCACAGATACGCAGTATTTT. It encodes CASSLAWDRSTDTQYF.

This chain uses TRBV6-1 with TRBJ1-4, with a tentative D call TRBD1 (5 bases). CDR1 and CDR2 (germline): MNHNS, SASEGT. This CDR3 has 15 amino acids. Trimming left V 2 bases short and J 8 bases short, with 15 bases between. The CDR3 DNA follows: TGTGCCAGCAGTGAAACGGGGCGGAGGGGAGAAAAACTGTTTTTT. Translation: CASSETGRRGEKLFF.

The chain has TRBV5-8 and TRBJ2-5, with 11 bases that match TRBD1. The CDR3 length is 14 residues. The J segment lost 5 bases and the V segment lost 4 bases, leaving 4 bases of the junction unmatched. CDR1 and CDR2 from the germline V gene are SGHTS and YDEGEE. CDR3 region: CASSGGDRGETQYF. The CDR3 DNA reads TGTGCCAGCAGCGGAGGGGACAGGGGGGAGACCCAGTACTTC.

This chain uses TRBV7-2 with TRBJ2-5, with D possibly matching TRBD1 (7 bases). In germline, CDR1 is SGHTA, CDR2 FQGNSA. V was pared by 7 bases and J by 4 bases, with 16 bases between. The CDR3 runs 14 residues. The CDR3 DNA reads TGTGCCAGCACGGCAGGGGGGTGGGTAGAGACCCAGTACTTC. Translating it yields CASTAGGWVETQYF. Variable domain in full (rest from reference TRBV7-2 and TRBJ2-5): GAGVSQSPSNKVTEKGKDVELRCDPISGHTALYWYRQSLGQGLEFLIYFQGNSAPDKSGLPSDRFSAERTGGSVSTLTIQRTQQEDSAVYLCASTAGGWVETQYFGPGTRLLVL.

V gene TRBV27 combines with J gene TRBJ1-1; 11 bases fit TRBD1. Trimming removed 6 bases from V and 6 bases from J; junction bases left unmatched: 21. The CDR3 has 19 amino acids. Looked up from germline, CDR1 is MNHEY and CDR2 is SMNVEV (reference sequence). DNA for the CDR3: TGTGCCAGCAGACAACGAGGAGGGACAGGGGGGGGAGTTTATCCTGAAGCTTTCTTT. This translates into CASRQRGGTGGGVYPEAFF.